The 32 T cell receptor beta chains below were found in one sample sequenced in a study of cytomegalovirus exposure and HLA in healthy donors. Primers included in the PCR were 60 Vbeta and 13 Jbeta primers. Sequencing was performed with immunoSEQ multiplex PCR; in TCRdb, only in-frame clones are kept and a portion is missing. This table has roughly 200,000 clones, 75% to 85% appearing once. The material sequenced was PBMCs. These receptor sequences come from a girl aged 5-17 years in good health and CMV-seropositive.

The gene calls are TRBV11-3 and TRBJ2-1; D gene unclear. From germline, CDR1 is SGHNT and CDR2 YENEEA. Trimming took off 6 bases at V and 6 bases at J, with 18 bases between the two ends. This CDR3 spans 15 amino acids. The CDR3 protein is CASSSGPTLSNEQFF. The CDR3 region has the DNA TGTGCCAGCAGTTCGGGTCCAACTCTGAGCAATGAGCAGTTCTTC.

This chain links TRBV7-8 with TRBJ1-2, with D perhaps matching TRBD1 (5 bases). With 2 bases removed from V and 3 bases from J, the gap between germline ends came to 19 bases. The length of the CDR3 is 17 residues. Looked up from germline, CDR1 is SGHVS and CDR2 is FQNEAQ. The DNA of the CDR3 is TGTGCCAGCAGCTTAAGAGGCGGAAAGGGGAAAGACTATGGCTACACCTTC. Translating it yields CASSLRGGKGKDYGYTF.

The chain couples TRBV28 to TRBJ1-1, with D perhaps TRBD1 (5 bases). Germline V gene lookup returns CDR1 MDHEN and CDR2 SYDVKM. CDR3 length: 11 residues. The ends were cut back, 5 bases at V and 9 bases at J, with 10 bases in the middle. CDR3 DNA: TGTGCCAGCAGTGACAGAATCAAAGCTTTCTTT. Translation gives CASSDRIKAFF.

This clone was seen more than once but under ten times. The chain has TRBV7-8 and TRBJ2-1, with 12 bases lining up with TRBD2. CDR1 is SGHVS and CDR2 is FQNEAQ in the germline V gene. The CDR3 runs to 15 residues. The J segment lost 6 bases and the V segment lost 9 bases, leaving 9 bases of the junction unmatched. CDR3 DNA: TGTGCCAGTGGTAGGCCTAGCGGGGGGGCCAATGAGCAGTTCTTC. Amino acid sequence: CASGRPSGGANEQFF.

The chain joins TRBV6-5 to TRBJ2-7; TRBD1 aligns across 7 bases. Germline trimming cut 6 bases from V and 3 bases from J; bases unmatched to any gene: 8. The CDR3 is 14 residues long. Per the germline V gene, CDR1 is MNHEY and CDR2 is SVGAGI. The CDR3 here is CASSDRVRFYEQYF. CDR3 bases: TGTGCCAGCAGCGACAGGGTTAGGTTCTACGAGCAGTACTTC.

The CDR3 DNA is TGTGCCTGGAGTGCCTTGGGACAGGGAAACACCATATATTTT. Protein product: CAWSALGQGNTIYF. This chain uses TRBV30 with TRBJ1-3, with 7 bases that match TRBD1. Germline V gene lookup returns CDR1 GTSNPN and CDR2 SVGIG (reference sequence). The V and J ends lost 1 base and 4 bases, in that order; junction bases with no gene match: 4. The length of the CDR3 is 14 residues. The complete variable domain, with remaining parts taken from reference TRBV30 and TRBJ1-3, reads SQTIHQWPATLVQPVGSPLSLECTVEGTSNPNLYWYRQAAGRGLQLLFYSVGIGQISSEVPQNLSASRPQDRQFILSSKKLLLSDSGFYLCAWSALGQGNTIYFGEGSWLTVV.

The chain couples TRBV5-4 to TRBJ2-2, with D unclear. The CDR3 length is 15 residues. Germline V gene sequence: CDR1 SGHNT, CDR2 YYREEE (reference sequence). The germline V and J ends were trimmed by 3 bases and 1 base, with 10 bases remaining between them. The CDR3 region is CASSSPTGNTGELFF. The CDR3 coding sequence is TGTGCCAGCAGCTCCCCGACGGGGAACACCGGGGAGCTGTTTTTT.

This clone was picked up one time. This chain connects TRBV5-5 to TRBJ2-4, with unresolved D. The germline V and J ends were trimmed by 2 bases and 7 bases, with 10 bases remaining between them. The germline V gene encodes CDR1 SGHKS and CDR2 YYEKEE (reference sequence). This CDR3 is built from 13 residues. The CDR3 region is CASSLGDVNIQYF. CDR3 in DNA: TGTGCCAGCAGCTTAGGAGATGTTAACATTCAGTACTTC.

V usage is TRBV11-2 and J usage is TRBJ2-7; weak D call: TRBD2 (6 bases). The CDR3 runs to 15 residues. Germline CDR1 is SGHAT and CDR2 is FQNNGV. Trimming left V 5 bases short and J 0 bases short, with 14 bases between. Here the CDR3 DNA reads TGTGCCAGCAGCCCCACGACCGGGGGCTCCTACGAGCAGTACTTC. As protein: CASSPTTGGSYEQYF.

V usage is TRBV13 and J usage is TRBJ2-3; 7 bases line up with TRBD2. Germline trimming cut 5 bases from V and 3 bases from J; bases unmatched to any gene: 14. The CDR3 extends over 17 amino acids. Germline lookup yields CDR1 PRHDT and CDR2 FYEKMQ (reference sequence). This chain's CDR3 is CASSTSGERARTDTQYF. CDR3 sequence (DNA): TGTGCCAGCAGCACGAGCGGGGAACGAGCAAGGACAGATACGCAGTATTTT. Full variable domain (missing parts from reference TRBV13 and TRBJ2-3): AAGVIQSPRHLIKEKRETATLKCYPIPRHDTVYWYQQGPGQDPQFLISFYEKMQSDKGSIPDRFSAQQFSDYHSELNMSSLELGDSALYFCASSTSGERARTDTQYFGPGTRLTVL.

V gene TRBV5-1 combines with J gene TRBJ1-6; D call uncertain. V lost 5 bases, J lost 6 bases, and 12 bases lay in between. Germline-derived CDR1 and CDR2 are SGHRS and YFSETQ. The CDR3 is 14 residues long. The CDR3 bases are TGCGCCAGCAGAGGTGGGCCCACTAATTCACCCCTCCACTTT. This gives the protein CASRGGPTNSPLHF. Using reference TRBV5-1 and TRBJ1-6 for the parts outside the CDR3, the full variable domain is KAGVTQTPRYLIKTRGQQVTLSCSPISGHRSVSWYQQTPGQGLQFLFEYFSETQRNKGNFPGRFSGRQFSNSRSEMNVSTLELGDSALYLCASRGGPTNSPLHFGNGTRLTVT.

The rearrangement joins TRBV15 to TRBJ2-5; tentatively, D is TRBD2 (6 bases). Trimming shortened V by 3 bases and J by 4 bases, and 15 bases separated the two germline ends. Looked up from germline, CDR1 is LNHNV and CDR2 is YYDKDF (reference sequence). The CDR3 loop spans 15 amino acids. This CDR3 reads CATSRERGILETQYF. As DNA, the CDR3 is TGTGCCACCAGCAGGGAACGGGGGATCTTAGAGACCCAGTACTTC.

V and J are TRBV4-3 and TRBJ2-3; 8 bases are shared with TRBD2. The germline CDR1 and CDR2 sequences are LGHNA and YSLEER. This CDR3 is 15 amino acids long. The J segment lost 2 bases and the V segment lost 0 bases, leaving 1 base of the junction unmatched. The CDR3 sequence is CASSQDSGATDTQYF. The DNA for the CDR3 is TGCGCCAGCAGCCAAGATAGCGGGGCCACAGATACGCAGTATTTT.

A few counts support this clone. V is TRBV13 and J is TRBJ2-1; TRBD2 agrees at 11 bases. The CDR3 runs to 18 residues. Losses at the gene ends were 5 bases for V and 7 bases for J; bases not matched to a gene: 16. Per germline, CDR1 PRHDT and CDR2 FYEKMQ (reference sequence). CDR3 DNA: TGTGCCAGCAGCCAAATCACCGGGACTAGCGGTGCTAGTAATGAGCAGTTCTTC. Translation gives CASSQITGTSGASNEQFF.

Only one count was recorded for this clone. This chain connects TRBV14 to TRBJ1-2, with TRBD1 matching 8 bases. Per the germline V gene, CDR1 is SGHDN and CDR2 is FVKESK. The ends lost 3 bases at V and 12 bases at J; junction bases unmatched: 18. The CDR3 sequence is 16 residues long. The CDR3 DNA follows: TGTGCCAGCAGCCAGAGTCCGGGACAGGCCTCCCTAGGGAACACCTTC. Translation: CASSQSPGQASLGNTF.

The chain is built from TRBV29-1 and TRBJ2-7; 9 bases are shared with TRBD1. CDR1 and CDR2 (germline): SQVTM, ANQGSEA. V shed 7 bases, J shed 3 bases, and the junction held 7 bases outside the gene matches. The CDR3 contains 13 residues. CDR3 sequence: CSARTGQGYEQYF. CDR3 sequence (DNA): TGCAGCGCCCGTACGGGACAGGGCTACGAGCAGTACTTC.

The V gene is TRBV2, the J gene TRBJ2-4; D is perhaps TRBD1 (6 bases). The germline V and J ends were trimmed by 3 bases and 9 bases, with 9 bases remaining between them. Germline V gene lookup returns CDR1 SNHLY and CDR2 FYNNEI. The CDR3 contains 12 residues. CDR3 in DNA: TGTGCCAGCAGTGACAGGGGTCGCATTCAGTACTTC. Residues: CASSDRGRIQYF.

V usage is TRBV6-5 and J usage is TRBJ1-4, with D maybe TRBD1 (6 bases). Germline lookup yields CDR1 MNHEY and CDR2 SVGAGI. The CDR3 covers 14 residues. V was trimmed by 5 bases and J by 8 bases, leaving 15 bases between them. The CDR3 sequence: CASSPRGRGEKLFF. DNA for the CDR3: TGTGCCAGCAGTCCCAGGGGAAGGGGAGAAAAACTGTTTTTT.

This clone occurred once. The gene calls are TRBV9 and TRBJ2-7, with a tentative D call TRBD1 (5 bases). The length of the CDR3 is 15 residues. Germline CDR1 reads SGDLS; CDR2 reads YYNGEE. V lost 0 bases and J 7 bases, leaving 17 bases between the germline ends. In DNA form, the CDR3 reads TGTGCCAGCAGCGTAGAAGGGCAGGGATACGGGGAGCAGTACTTC. It codes for CASSVEGQGYGEQYF.

This chain uses TRBV2 with TRBJ2-5; TRBD1 agrees at 9 bases. This CDR3 comprises 14 residues. J was trimmed by 5 bases and V by 1 base; bases with no gene match: 2. Germline V gene lookup returns CDR1 SNHLY and CDR2 FYNNEI. CDR3 sequence (DNA): TGTGCCAGCAGTGAAGAGACAGGGGGTGAGACCCAGTACTTC. It yields the protein CASSEETGGETQYF.

The rearrangement joins TRBV6-5 to TRBJ1-5; possible D gene TRBD1, 5 bases. V was clipped by 1 base and J by 2 bases, with 12 bases between them. Germline V gene data show CDR1 as MNHEY and CDR2 as SVGAGI. The CDR3 covers 16 residues. CDR3 loop: CASSYCQGEGNQPQHF. The CDR3 coding sequence is TGTGCCAGCAGTTACTGCCAGGGTGAGGGCAATCAGCCCCAGCATTTT.

This clone was counted a few times. This chain connects TRBV27 to TRBJ2-7, with 8 bases aligning to TRBD2. The length of the CDR3 is 13 residues. The germline gives CDR1 MNHEY, CDR2 SMNVEV (reference sequence). V was pared by 7 bases and J by 4 bases, with 6 bases of the junction left unmatched. CDR3 amino acids: CASKGLAHYEQYF. CDR3 coding DNA: TGTGCCAGCAAAGGACTAGCCCATTACGAGCAGTACTTC.

The V gene is TRBV5-1, the J gene TRBJ2-1; maybe TRBD2 (8 bases). Germline V gives CDR1 SGHRS, CDR2 YFSETQ. The V and J ends lost 4 bases and 8 bases respectively, with 22 bases between them. This CDR3 has 16 residues. CDR3 protein: CASSRPGAGDSYEQFF. DNA for the CDR3: TGCGCCAGCAGCCGGCCTGGAGCGGGGGACAGCTATGAGCAGTTCTTC.

Concerning this clone itself: The sample has other DNA sequences that encode this CDR3 too. The rearrangement uses TRBV7-2 and TRBJ2-3; D is unclear. Per the germline V gene, CDR1 is SGHTA and CDR2 is FQGNSA. V shed 5 bases and J shed 6 bases, with 6 bases lying between them. This CDR3 contains 11 residues. CDR3 residues: CASSPLDTQYF. CDR3 bases: TGTGCCAGCAGCCCTCTCGATACGCAGTATTTT.

The genes are TRBV9 and TRBJ1-6; 10 bases map to TRBD1. This CDR3 contains 15 residues. V lost 4 bases and J lost 8; bases outside the gene matches: 6. Germline V gene sequence: CDR1 SGDLS, CDR2 YYNGEE. CDR3 in amino acids: CASSPRQGADSPLHF. The CDR3 DNA sequence: TGTGCCAGCAGCCCCCGACAGGGGGCCGATTCACCCCTCCACTTT. The full variable domain, in which reference TRBV9 and TRBJ1-6 provide the parts outside the CDR3, is DSGVTQTPKHLITATGQRVTLRCSPRSGDLSVYWYQQSLDQGLQFLIQYYNGEERAKGNILERFSAQQFPDLHSELNLSSLELGDSALYFCASSPRQGADSPLHFGNGTRLTVT.

This clone was seen more than once but under ten times. J is TRBJ2-3 and V is TRBV11-3; TRBD1 might be the D (5 bases). Trimming removed 5 bases from V and 2 bases from J, with 11 bases in between. The CDR3 spans 14 residues. The germline V gene has CDR1 SGHNT and CDR2 YENEEA. The DNA of the CDR3 is TGTGCCAGCAGCGACAGAAAAGCCACAGATACGCAGTATTTT. Translated, it gives CASSDRKATDTQYF.

The chain recombines TRBV7-2 with TRBJ2-7; 12 nucleotides align to TRBD2. Unmatched junction bases numbered 9, after V lost 5 bases and J lost 7 bases. The CDR3 extends over 15 amino acids. CDR1 is SGHTA, CDR2 FQGNSA, per germline. The CDR3 nucleotides read TGTGCCAGCAGCACACAACTAGCGGGGGGAAGGGAGCAGTACTTC. As protein: CASSTQLAGGREQYF. Together with reference TRBV7-2 and TRBJ2-7, the CDR3 gives the full variable domain: GAGVSQSPSNKVTEKGKDVELRCDPISGHTALYWYRQSLGQGLEFLIYFQGNSAPDKSGLPSDRFSAERTGGSVSTLTIQRTQQEDSAVYLCASSTQLAGGREQYFGPGTRLTVT.

The chain is built from TRBV27 and TRBJ2-3; 9 bases agree with TRBD2. Germline CDR1 is MNHEY and CDR2 is SMNVEV (reference sequence). This CDR3 has 15 amino acids. J was trimmed by 6 bases and V by 3 bases; bases with no gene match: 7. CDR3 loop: CASSFGLAGTDTQYF. The CDR3, as DNA: TGTGCCAGCAGTTTCGGTCTAGCGGGGACGGATACGCAGTATTTT.

J is TRBJ1-6 and V is TRBV18; D perhaps matches TRBD1 (6 bases). V was clipped by 6 bases and J by 6 bases, with 6 bases between them. Germline V gives CDR1 KGHSH, CDR2 LQKENI. The length of the CDR3 is 12 residues. CDR3 bases: TGTGCCAGCTCGACAGGTAATTCACCCCTCCACTTT. Translating gives CASSTGNSPLHF.

This clone was picked up a small number of times. V and J are TRBV6-1 and TRBJ2-2, with 7 bases matching TRBD1. The ends lost 3 bases at V and 7 bases at J; junction bases unmatched: 8. CDR1 and CDR2 (germline): MNHNS, SASEGT. The CDR3 runs to 15 residues. The CDR3 region has the DNA TGTGCCAGCAGTGATAACAGGGGTAGGGGCGGGGAGCTGTTTTTT. Residues: CASSDNRGRGGELFF.

The table lists this clone with a count of one. V is TRBV5-8 and J is TRBJ2-5, with 9 bases fitting TRBD2. J was trimmed by 0 bases and V by 2 bases; bases with no gene match: 2. The CDR3 covers 15 residues. CDR1 and CDR2 from the germline V gene are SGHTS and YDEGEE. In DNA form, the CDR3 reads TGTGCCAGCAGCTTTCTAGCGGGGAACCAAGAGACCCAGTACTTC. Translating gives CASSFLAGNQETQYF.

The chain couples TRBV11-3 to TRBJ2-2; tentative D call: TRBD2 (6 bases). Per germline, CDR1 SGHNT and CDR2 YENEEA. The CDR3 spans 17 residues. Trimming left V 4 bases short and J 0 bases short, with 15 bases between. CDR3 nucleotide sequence: TGTGCCAGCAGCTCAGGATGGGGGGTTACGAACACCGGGGAGCTGTTTTTT. Encoded protein: CASSSGWGVTNTGELFF.